This T cell receptor beta chain originates from a study of T cell repertoires in cytomegalovirus infection. On the study more broadly: HLA-B-restricted CMV epitopes that are well studied were used alongside recently identified HLA-C-restricted ones. Evidence of both CMV infection and a matching HLA type came from public TCR beta signatures. Overall study results and limits: It was HLA-C-restricted CMV-specific TCR beta clonotypes that dominated the response ex vivo. Individuals carrying CMV plus the relevant HLA were identified by cumulative frequency of public TCR beta families.

The junction had 7 bases not matched to a gene; V was cut back by 4 bases and J by 5 bases. CDR1 and CDR2 (germline): SEHNR, FQNEAQ (reference sequence). The CDR3 loop spans 14 amino acids. In TCRdb, the reads were re-called with MiXCR into one record per CDR3 protein. The table has fewer than 850,000 distinct CDR3 sequences, 25% to 30% seen once. This clonotype was detected a few times. Its antigen is not identified. The sequencing here drew on cultured CD8+ T cells from PBMCs, taken from culture after CMV antigen stimulation. The chain carries TRBV7-9 and TRBJ1-1; 7 nucleotides agree with TRBD1. The sequence derives from a human donor in good health (CMV status not recorded). Some clones in this sample may be carry-over from other donors' samples. The CDR3 here is CASSWRDRNTEAFF. CDR3 nucleotide sequence: TGTGCCAGCAGCTGGCGGGACAGAAATACTGAAGCTTTCTTT. Supplemented by reference TRBV7-9 and TRBJ1-1, the full variable domain reads DTGVSQNPRHKITKRGQNVTFRCDPISEHNRLYWYRQTLGQGPEFLTYFQNEAQLEKSRLLSDRFSAERPKGSFSTLEIQRTEQGDSAMYLCASSWRDRNTEAFFGQGTRLTVV.